This T cell receptor (beta chain) was sequenced for a study of cytomegalovirus exposure and HLA in healthy donors. Study overall: Later, an analysis reported that the roughly 120 validation repertoires had used the same platform as the 550 to 750 first-cohort repertoires. Findings and limits, study-wide: In vitro checks showed that three CMV-associated chains really do target CMV antigens. There were under 200 TCR beta chains listed as cytomegalovirus-associated.

Repertoires were generated with immunoSEQ multiplex PCR, while TCRdb's copy carries only in-frame clones and drops some. The repertoire has approximately 120,000 clones, around 90% of them found once; the top ten carry under 2%. Separate from the roughly 700-subject first cohort was the approximately 120-subject validation cohort, to which the donors belonged. CDR3 length equals 13 residues. The ends lost 5 bases at V and 7 bases at J; junction bases unmatched: 5. Germline CDR1 and CDR2: SGHTA and FQGNSA. This clone was seen a single time. The antigen is unknown. The gene calls are TRBV7-2 and TRBJ2-1; TRBD2 aligns across 7 bases. This TCR was recovered from a young woman in good health and CMV-seronegative. The sample consisted of PBMCs. The CDR3 spells CASSTFSGNEQFF. The CDR3 nucleotides are TGTGCCAGCAGCACCTTTAGCGGGAATGAGCAGTTCTTC.